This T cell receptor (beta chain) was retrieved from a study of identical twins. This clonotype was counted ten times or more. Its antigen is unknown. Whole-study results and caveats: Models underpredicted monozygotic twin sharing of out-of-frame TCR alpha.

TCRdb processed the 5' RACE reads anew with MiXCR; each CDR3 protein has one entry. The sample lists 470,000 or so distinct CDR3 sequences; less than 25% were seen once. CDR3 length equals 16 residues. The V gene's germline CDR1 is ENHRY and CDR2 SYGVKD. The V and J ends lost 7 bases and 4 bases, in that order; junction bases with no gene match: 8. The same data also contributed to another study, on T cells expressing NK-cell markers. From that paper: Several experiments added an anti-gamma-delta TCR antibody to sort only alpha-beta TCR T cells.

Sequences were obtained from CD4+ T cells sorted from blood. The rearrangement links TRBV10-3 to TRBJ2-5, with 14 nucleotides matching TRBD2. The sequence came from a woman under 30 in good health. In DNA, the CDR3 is TGTGCCATCACTCGAGGACTAGCGGGAGGCGGAGAGACCCAGTACTTC. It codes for CAITRGLAGGGETQYF.